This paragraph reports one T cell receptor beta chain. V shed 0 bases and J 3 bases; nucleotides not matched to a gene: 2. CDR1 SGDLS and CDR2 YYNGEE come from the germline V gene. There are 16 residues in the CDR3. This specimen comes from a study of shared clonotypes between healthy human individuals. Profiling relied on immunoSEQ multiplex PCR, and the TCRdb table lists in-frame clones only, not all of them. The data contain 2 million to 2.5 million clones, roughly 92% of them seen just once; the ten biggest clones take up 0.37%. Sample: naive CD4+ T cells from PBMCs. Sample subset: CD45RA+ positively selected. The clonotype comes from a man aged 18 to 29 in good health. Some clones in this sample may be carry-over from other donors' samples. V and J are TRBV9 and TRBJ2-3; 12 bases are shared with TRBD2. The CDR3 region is CASSVGTSGMTDTQYF. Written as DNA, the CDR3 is TGTGCCAGCAGCGTAGGGACTAGCGGGATGACAGATACGCAGTATTTT.